These 15 T cell receptor beta chains were sequenced from one sample in a study of control samples from healthy donors and cancer patients. The method was immunoSEQ multiplex PCR; TCRdb's version includes in-frame clones alone and lacks a portion of them. The sample has some 150,000 clones, roughly 91% seen once; the top ten hold approximately 1.5%. The material sequenced was blood. The receptors were sampled from a woman younger than 45 in good health.

The chain is built from TRBV6-6 and TRBJ2-6, with 7 bases lining up with TRBD1. The CDR3 has 15 amino acids. The V gene's germline CDR1 is MNHNY and CDR2 SVGAGI (reference sequence). V trimming: 6 bases; J trimming: 2 bases; junction bases outside the gene matches: 4. The CDR3 nucleotides are TGTGCCAGCAGCCCTGACAGGGCTGGGGCCAACGTCCTGACTTTC. Its protein is CASSPDRAGANVLTF.

The chain links TRBV5-6 to TRBJ2-7, with D possibly matching TRBD1 (6 bases). The V gene lost 4 bases and the J gene lost 3 bases, with 14 bases spanning the gap. This CDR3 comprises 14 residues. CDR1 and CDR2 (germline): SGHDT, YYEEEE. The CDR3 nucleotides are TGTGCCAGCAGCACTGGACAGCCTAACTACGAGCAGTACTTC. This sequence encodes CASSTGQPNYEQYF.

This chain links TRBV7-2 with TRBJ1-2; possibly TRBD1 for D (5 bases). Trimming cost V 3 bases and J 8 bases, with 13 bases left between them. CDR3 length: 13 amino acids. The germline gives CDR1 SGHTA, CDR2 FQGNSA. This CDR3 reads CASSFAREGGYTF. Written as DNA, the CDR3 is TGTGCCAGCAGCTTCGCCAGGGAGGGCGGCTACACCTTC.

This clone showed up just a few times. The chain has TRBV3-1 (or the pseudogene TRBV3-2) and TRBJ1-1, with a weak D call TRBD1 (5 bases). Germline V CDR1 and CDR2: LGHDT, YNNKEL (reference sequence). Trimming took 4 bases from V and 3 from J, leaving 12 bases between them. The CDR3 covers 14 residues. The CDR3 loop is CASSLSGPYTEAFF. The CDR3 nucleotides read TGTGCCAGCAGCCTTTCGGGACCGTACACTGAAGCTTTCTTT.

This clone appeared once. The rearrangement links TRBV19 to TRBJ1-5; the match to TRBD1 covers 10 bases. CDR1 and CDR2 (germline): LNHDA, SQIVND (reference sequence). The CDR3 has 15 residues. Germline trimming cut 6 bases from V and 0 bases from J; bases unmatched to any gene: 2. The CDR3 bases are TGTGCCAGTAGGGACAGGGGGGGTAGCAATCAGCCCCAGCATTTT. Translating gives CASRDRGGSNQPQHF.

The chain employs TRBV11-2 and TRBJ1-1; 7 bases are a match to TRBD1. The ends lost 2 bases at V and 5 bases at J; junction bases unmatched: 8. Germline V CDR1 and CDR2: SGHAT, FQNNGV. This CDR3 contains 15 residues. As DNA, the CDR3 is TGTGCCAGCAGCTTATTCCAGGGGGGAGAGACTGAAGCTTTCTTT. Translated, it gives CASSLFQGGETEAFF.

This chain joins TRBV6-5 and TRBJ1-6; D is ambiguous. This CDR3 has 15 residues. Germline V gene sequence: CDR1 MNHEY, CDR2 SVGAGI. With 1 base removed from V and 0 bases from J, the gap between germline ends came to 4 bases. The CDR3 DNA reads as TGTGCCAGCAGTTACTATGGCTCCTATAATTCACCCCTCCACTTT. Protein sequence: CASSYYGSYNSPLHF.

Comments on this clone: Germline is not matched at one junction end, which may reflect a read error. The rearrangement links TRBV18 to TRBJ1-1; 9 bases line up with TRBD1. CDR3 length: 17 amino acids. Germline V gene lookup returns CDR1 KGHSH and CDR2 LQKENI. CDR3 region: CASSSPGQGKKNTEAFF. For the CDR3, the DNA is TGTGCCAGCTCATCACCGGGACAGGGTAAGAAGAACACTGAAGCTTTCTTT.

This clone came up once. This sequence joins TRBV9 and TRBJ1-5; possibly TRBD1 for D (6 bases). The CDR3 runs 15 residues. With 0 bases removed from V and 4 bases from J, the gap between germline ends came to 11 bases. The germline V gene has CDR1 SGDLS and CDR2 YYNGEE. CDR3 sequence reads: CASSVGQGYNQPQHF. The CDR3 nucleotides are TGTGCCAGCAGCGTAGGGCAGGGGTATAATCAGCCCCAGCATTTT.

The chain links TRBV6-6 to TRBJ2-2; 7 nucleotides align to TRBD2. CDR1 and CDR2 from the germline V gene are MNHNY and SVGAGI (reference sequence). CDR3 length: 13 amino acids. V lost 8 bases, J lost 7 bases, and 7 bases stayed unmatched. DNA for the CDR3: TGTGCCAGCTCCAGAGGGGAGGGCGGGGAGCTGTTTTTT. This encodes CASSRGEGGELFF.

This chain connects TRBV18 to TRBJ2-1, with 16 nucleotides matching TRBD2. Per germline, CDR1 KGHSH and CDR2 LQKENI. The length of the CDR3 is 18 residues. Germline trimming cut 6 bases from V and 6 bases from J; bases unmatched to any gene: 11. The CDR3 coding sequence is TGTGCCAGCTCGGGAAAAGGGACTAGCGGGAGGGCCCTCAATGAGCAGTTCTTC. This sequence encodes CASSGKGTSGRALNEQFF. Variable domain in full (rest from reference TRBV18 and TRBJ2-1): NAGVMQNPRHLVRRRGQEARLRCSPMKGHSHVYWYRQLPEEGLKFMVYLQKENIIDESGMPKERFSAEFPKEGPSILRIQQVVRGDSAAYFCASSGKGTSGRALNEQFFGPGTRLTVL.

The CDR3, as DNA: TGTGCCTGGAGTGTACACCTGGGGACCGATTCACCCCTCCACTTT. Amino acids: CAWSVHLGTDSPLHF. This chain links TRBV30 with TRBJ1-6; a weak D match, TRBD1 (5 bases). Deletions cut 0 bases from V and 8 bases from J, with 14 bases between. The CDR3 spans 15 residues. Per germline, CDR1 GTSNPN and CDR2 SVGIG (reference sequence).

This rearrangement joins TRBV19 to TRBJ2-3; unclear D gene. V gave up 3 bases and J gave up 2 bases, with 15 bases separating them. Germline-derived CDR1 and CDR2 are LNHDA and SQIVND (reference sequence). The CDR3 is 16 amino acids. The CDR3 here is CASSIVAVGFTDTQYF. CDR3 nucleotides: TGTGCCAGTAGTATTGTGGCAGTTGGGTTCACAGATACGCAGTATTTT. The whole variable domain, remainder taken from reference TRBV19 and TRBJ2-3, is DGGITQSPKYLFRKEGQNVTLSCEQNLNHDAMYWYRQDPGQGLRLIYYSQIVNDFQKGDIAEGYSVSREKKESFPLTVTSAQKNPTAFYLCASSIVAVGFTDTQYFGPGTRLTVL.

The chain is built from TRBV4-3 and TRBJ1-1; D not certain. Trimming took off 0 bases at V and 4 bases at J, with 6 bases between the two ends. This CDR3 region has 13 residues. Per germline, CDR1 LGHNA and CDR2 YSLEER. This CDR3 is CASSQEVGTEAFF. The CDR3, as DNA: TGCGCCAGCAGCCAAGAGGTGGGCACTGAAGCTTTCTTT.

The sample holds one count of this clone. The chain has TRBV19 and TRBJ1-2; 7 bases align to TRBD1. The germline CDR1 and CDR2 sequences are LNHDA and SQIVND (reference sequence). The length of the CDR3 is 14 residues. Trimming removed 3 bases from V and 5 bases from J; junction bases left unmatched: 6. The CDR3 coding sequence is TGTGCCAGTAGTATCCCCGACAGGGTATATGGCTACACCTTC. Its translation is CASSIPDRVYGYTF.